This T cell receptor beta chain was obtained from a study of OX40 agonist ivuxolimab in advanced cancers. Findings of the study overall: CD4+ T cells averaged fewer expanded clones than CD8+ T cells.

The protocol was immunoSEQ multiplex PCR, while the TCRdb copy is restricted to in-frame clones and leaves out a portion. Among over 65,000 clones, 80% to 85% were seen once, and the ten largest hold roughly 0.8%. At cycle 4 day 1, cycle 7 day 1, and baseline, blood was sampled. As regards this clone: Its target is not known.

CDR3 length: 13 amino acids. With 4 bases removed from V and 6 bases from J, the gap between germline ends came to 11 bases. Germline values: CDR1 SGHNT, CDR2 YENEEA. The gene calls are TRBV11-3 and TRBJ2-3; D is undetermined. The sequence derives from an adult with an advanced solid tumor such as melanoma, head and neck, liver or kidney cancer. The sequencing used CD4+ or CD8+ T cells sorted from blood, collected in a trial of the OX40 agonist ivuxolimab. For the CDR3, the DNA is TGTGCCAGCAGCTCAGATTTCGGGGATACGCAGTATTTT. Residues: CASSSDFGDTQYF.